Detailed here is one TCR beta chain. The antigen it binds to is not known. Per-base qualities were not stored, and no clone one base away is much larger. One collaborating source in Seattle enrolled patients during active infection and followed them longitudinally through the course of disease. Each collaborating institution followed its own protocols to collect whole blood in K2EDTA tubes. For TCRbeta analysis, collaborators shipped samples as frozen whole blood, isolated PBMCs, or DNA extracted from either of those sample types. These data belong to a study of blood T cell repertoires in COVID-19 (dated by TCRdb to between 2020 and 2021). For context, the study as a whole: Collaborator samples came from the United States, Italy and Spain and covered acute and convalescent phases of COVID-19. The material from the prospective study consisted of cDNA or gDNA derived from T cells, B-cell-depleted T cells, or PBMCs. Subjects who had been exposed to COVID-19, were actively infected with it, or had recovered from it provided the deeply sampled blood TCRbeta repertoires that made up the dataset. The repertoires were released in a freely available public database meant as a resource for research on the immune response to SARS-CoV-2. The samples were drawn from the first 160 participants of the ongoing ImmuneRACE study and from 950 to 1,500 subjects provided by 6 global collaborators. A de-identified subject ID, COVID-19 status, age in years and sex were almost always included in the sample metadata. Where available, HLA class I and class II types were obtained from metadata supplied by the sample provider rather than from assay-based typing. What the study reported, not specific to this receptor: Clinical and demographic metadata were provided uncurated, with the amount varying by source and participant.

TCRbeta CDR3 regions were amplified from genomic DNA by means of the immunoSEQ Assay, a bias-controlled multiplex PCR. In the paper's pipeline: Within the assay, amplification of reference gene primers was used to estimate how many nucleated cells each sample contained. To quantify the absolute abundance of each unique TCRbeta CDR3 rearrangement, sequence reads were collapsed and filtered. Productive Simpson clonality was computed per sample as the square root of Simpson's diversity index over productive rearrangements. What TCRdb holds here is the immuneACCESS table cut down to in-frame rearrangements. Part of the clones is not present; checked against another copy, under half of the missing clones reflect an unresolved V gene, and the others are unexplained. V and J calls plus clone size are reproduced from that table; the DNA served to infer D and trimming. The sample data list around 310,000 clones, and roughly 90% of these were observed just once. 1% of the sample is in the top ten clones.

The germline V gene sets CDR1 to SGHRS and CDR2 to YFSETQ. Trimming takes 4 bases from V and 4 bases from J, and the germline ends sit 12 bases apart. From cysteine to phenylalanine, the CDR3 is 14 amino acids long. CDR3 DNA is the only sequence kept; it has 42 bases, read in frame from the first base. The V and J segments used are TRBV5-1 and TRBJ2-4; a tentative D match to TRBD2 spans 6 bases. Sequencing was carried out using peripheral blood. The receptor's source is a woman aged 35 to 49 with COVID-19, enrolled during active disease. The DNA sequence reads TGCGCCAGCAGCCCGGAGGGCGGGAAAAACATTCAGTACTTC. It encodes CASSPEGGKNIQYF. The reference TRBV5-1 and TRBJ2-4 proteins fill in what lies around the CDR3, so the full variable domain reads KAGVTQTPRYLIKTRGQQVTLSCSPISGHRSVSWYQQTPGQGLQFLFEYFSETQRNKGNFPGRFSGRQFSNSRSEMNVSTLELGDSALYLCASSPEGGKNIQYFGAGTRLSVL.